Following are 5 T cell receptor beta chains from one sample sequenced in a study of T cell repertoires in cytomegalovirus infection (dated by TCRdb to the late 2010s). This sample was sequenced with an Illumina HiSeq 1500. TCRdb ran its own pipeline on the public reads, namely fastp trimming at Q25 and MiXCR clone calling, and kept in-frame beta chains. Every CDR3 protein is listed once, alongside the most common genes and DNA of its rows. This sample comprises about 450,000 distinct CDR3 sequences, roughly 30% of them detected only once. The ten largest make up around 13% of the sample. What was sequenced was PBMCs. All receptors derive from a human donor in good health (CMV status not recorded). Some clones in this sample may be carry-over from other donors' samples.

This clonotype was seen a handful of times. V is TRBV7-9 and J is TRBJ1-4; D ambiguous. Germline V gives CDR1 SEHNR, CDR2 FQNEAQ (reference sequence). Trimming left V 6 bases short and J 7 bases short, with 9 bases between. The CDR3 length is 12 residues. Here the CDR3 DNA reads TGTGCCAGCAGTACCGTTGGTGAAAAACTGTTTTTT. Protein sequence: CASSTVGEKLFF.

This clonotype was recorded once. The rearrangement uses TRBV2 and TRBJ2-3; D is uncertain. This CDR3 is 14 amino acids long. V was cut by 2 bases and J by 4 bases, with 10 bases left in between. Germline values: CDR1 SNHLY, CDR2 FYNNEI. As DNA, the CDR3 is TGTGCCAGCAGTGAATCGACTGGTCCAGATACGCAGTATTTT. It encodes CASSESTGPDTQYF.

The chain has TRBV10-3 and TRBJ2-4; 9 bases line up with TRBD1. V trimming: 6 bases; J trimming: 7 bases; junction bases outside the gene matches: 4. There are 13 residues in the CDR3. Germline V CDR1 and CDR2: ENHRY, SYGVKD. The CDR3 coding sequence is TGTGCCATCAGATCGGGACAGGGTAACATTCAGTACTTC. It translates to CAIRSGQGNIQYF.

V and J are TRBV6-1 and TRBJ2-2, with D unclear. Trimming shortened V by 6 bases and J by 7 bases, and 12 bases separated the two germline ends. The length of the CDR3 is 13 residues. Germline assignment: CDR1 MNHNS and CDR2 SASEGT. The CDR3 coding sequence is TGTGCCAGCAGCGGAGACGGTATCGGGGAGCTGTTTTTT. This sequence encodes CASSGDGIGELFF.

The chain has TRBV7-8 and TRBJ2-1; 9 nucleotides agree with TRBD1. Germline assignment: CDR1 SGHVS and CDR2 FQNEAQ. The CDR3 length is 16 residues. With 5 bases clipped from V and 9 bases from J, the junction kept 14 bases outside the gene matches. CDR3 bases: TGTGCCAGCAGCGCCCAGCCGGGACAGGGAGGCCGTGAGCAGTTCTTC. This translates into CASSAQPGQGGREQFF.